One sample yielded the 18 T cell receptor beta chains listed below, sequenced in a study of long-term antiretroviral therapy in people with HIV. Survey level was the resolution at which the v3.0 immunoSEQ assay ran. Some clones are missing from TCRdb's copy, which holds only in-frame ones; the method was immunoSEQ multiplex PCR. The sample comprises about 18,000 clones, over 65% of which are singletons, and around an eighth rests with the top ten. Specimen: unsorted PBMCs, collected 0.5 years before starting antiretroviral therapy. The receptors come from a woman between 45 and 60 years old with HIV.

J is TRBJ1-4 and V is TRBV5-8; no reliable D call. Germline lookup yields CDR1 SGHTS and CDR2 YDEGEE. The V gene lost 0 bases and the J gene lost 5 bases, with 5 bases spanning the gap. This CDR3 contains 13 residues. CDR3 in DNA: TGTGCCAGCAGCTTGGTTTGGAATGAAAAACTGTTTTTT. Translated, it gives CASSLVWNEKLFF.

The chain has TRBV7-3 and TRBJ2-3, with D unclear. The CDR3 runs to 14 residues. The V and J ends lost 2 bases and 5 bases respectively, with 11 bases between them. CDR1 and CDR2 (germline): SGHTA, FQGTGA. The CDR3 DNA sequence: TGTGCCAGCAGCTTATCCTCCGGAGAAGATACGCAGTATTTT. Protein: CASSLSSGEDTQYF.

V usage is TRBV5-4 and J usage is TRBJ2-1; D is uncertain. V lost 4 bases to trimming and J lost 0 bases, with 11 bases between them. Germline V gene data show CDR1 as SGHNT and CDR2 as YYREEE (reference sequence). The CDR3 has 15 amino acids. In DNA form, the CDR3 reads TGTGCCAGCAGCCGACAAGTTAACTCCTACAATGAGCAGTTCTTC. It yields the protein CASSRQVNSYNEQFF. Looking up the rest from reference TRBV5-4 and TRBJ2-1 gives the full variable domain: ETGVTQSPTHLIKTRGQQVTLRCSSQSGHNTVSWYQQALGQGPQFIFQYYREEENGRGNFPPRFSGLQFPNYSSELNVNALELDDSALYLCASSRQVNSYNEQFFGPGTRLTVL.

The chain joins TRBV11-1 to TRBJ2-5; maybe TRBD2 (6 bases). V lost 4 bases, J lost 7 bases, and 7 bases lay in between. The CDR3 loop spans 11 amino acids. Germline V gene data show CDR1 as SGHAT and CDR2 as FQDESV (reference sequence). The DNA of the CDR3 is TGTGCCAGCAGCTCCGGGGGGACCCAGTACTTC. Translated: CASSSGGTQYF. Looking up the rest from reference TRBV11-1 and TRBJ2-5 gives the full variable domain: EAEVAQSPRYKITEKSQAVAFWCDPISGHATLYWYRQILGQGPELLVQFQDESVVDDSQLPKDRFSAERLKGVDSTLKIQPAELGDSAMYLCASSSGGTQYFGPGTRLLVL.

The chain couples TRBV4-1 to TRBJ2-3; tentatively, D is TRBD1 or TRBD2 (6 bases each). Between the trimmed V and J ends, which lost 6 bases and 0 bases, there was a span of 19 bases. The CDR3 sequence is 17 residues long. Germline lookup yields CDR1 MGHRA and CDR2 YSYEKL. In DNA form, the CDR3 reads TGCGCCAGCAGACGGGTGGTTCGGGGGCTTAGCACAGATACGCAGTATTTT. Encoded protein: CASRRVVRGLSTDTQYF.

This clone is judged large. Different DNA sequences within this sample yield the same CDR3. This chain joins TRBV5-1 and TRBJ1-4; D is unresolved. This CDR3 region has 14 residues. V shed 0 bases and J shed 8 bases, with 11 bases lying between them. Per the germline V gene, CDR1 is SGHRS and CDR2 is YFSETQ. CDR3 sequence: CASSLAGEDEKLFF. The CDR3 DNA follows: TGCGCCAGCAGCTTGGCCGGGGAGGACGAAAAACTGTTTTTT.

This clone is a singleton in its sample. The chain joins TRBV29-1 to TRBJ2-1; 10 bases line up with TRBD2. Germline trimming cut 1 base from V and 10 bases from J; bases unmatched to any gene: 4. The CDR3 loop spans 13 amino acids. The germline V gene encodes CDR1 SQVTM and CDR2 ANQGSEA. Here the CDR3 reads CSVEGPTSGEQFF. The CDR3 DNA reads as TGCAGCGTTGAAGGGCCGACTAGCGGGGAGCAGTTCTTC.

This clone has only a few counts. The CDR3 DNA follows: TGTGCCAGCAGCGTGAAGGGACAGGCCAAGGGGGAGCAGTACTTC. Its protein is CASSVKGQAKGEQYF. The chain couples TRBV9 to TRBJ2-7; TRBD1 matches 8 bases. The CDR3 runs to 15 residues. Per germline, CDR1 SGDLS and CDR2 YYNGEE. V shed 2 bases, J shed 7 bases, and the junction held 11 bases outside the gene matches.

The CDR3 sequence is CASSFIQGSSGNTIYF. The CDR3 DNA sequence: TGTGCCAGCAGCTTTATCCAGGGTTCATCTGGAAACACCATATATTTT. V and J are TRBV5-5 and TRBJ1-3; possible D gene TRBD1, 5 bases. The CDR3 sequence is 16 residues long. V was pared by 2 bases and J by 1 base, with 13 bases between. Germline CDR1 SGHKS, CDR2 YYEKEE (reference sequence). The variable domain in full, completed from reference TRBV5-5 and TRBJ1-3, reads DAGVTQSPTHLIKTRGQQVTLRCSPISGHKSVSWYQQVLGQGPQFIFQYYEKEERGRGNFPDRFSARQFPNYSSELNVNALLLGDSALYLCASSFIQGSSGNTIYFGEGSWLTVV.

This chain links TRBV2 with TRBJ1-5; no firm D call. Looked up from germline, CDR1 is SNHLY and CDR2 is FYNNEI. The CDR3 runs to 16 residues. V lost 2 bases, J lost 6 bases, and 17 bases lay in between. This chain's CDR3 is CASSERFLGSGQPQHF. The CDR3 DNA is TGTGCCAGCAGTGAAAGATTTCTGGGGTCTGGTCAGCCCCAGCATTTT.

This clone was detected only once. The genes are TRBV15 and TRBJ2-7; D gene ambiguous. CDR3 length equals 14 residues. From germline, CDR1 is LNHNV and CDR2 YYDKDF (reference sequence). V was cut by 3 bases and J by 6 bases, with 15 bases left in between. CDR3 DNA: TGTGCCACCAGCAGGGCCGCTAGGGCGGCCGAGCAGTACGTC. It codes for CATSRAARAAEQYV.

The CDR3 region is CAISPGQFMNTEAFF. Written as DNA, the CDR3 is TGTGCCATCAGCCCCGGACAATTCATGAACACTGAAGCTTTCTTT. The chain is built from TRBV10-3 and TRBJ1-1; tentative D call: TRBD1 (5 bases). Looked up from germline, CDR1 is ENHRY and CDR2 is SYGVKD. This CDR3 is 15 amino acids long. V dropped 6 bases and J dropped 0 bases, with 14 bases sitting between them.

This chain joins TRBV19 and TRBJ1-2; 7 bases match TRBD1. Germline V gene lookup returns CDR1 LNHDA and CDR2 SQIVND (reference sequence). The CDR3 covers 14 residues. J lost 4 bases, V lost 3 bases, and 5 bases had no gene match. The CDR3 bases are TGTGCCAGTAGTATCCCCCGGGACAGCTATGGCTACACCTTC. It is translated as CASSIPRDSYGYTF.

This clone was detected once. The CDR3 protein is CASSLVRLAGSSTDTQYF. In DNA, the CDR3 is TGTGCCAGCAGCTTAGTCCGACTAGCGGGGTCTAGCACAGATACGCAGTATTTT. The rearrangement joins TRBV7-8 to TRBJ2-3; TRBD2 matches at 11 bases. V trimming: 1 base; J trimming: 0 bases; junction bases outside the gene matches: 6. Germline-derived CDR1 and CDR2 are SGHVS and FQNEAQ. The CDR3 is made up of 18 amino acids.

CDR3 region: CASSKKGGSGEGYEQYV. The CDR3 DNA sequence: TGTGCCAGCAGCAAAAAGGGGGGAAGCGGGGAGGGATACGAGCAGTACGTC. The V and J genes are TRBV21-1 and TRBJ2-7; the table's D call TRBD2 went unverified against the DNA. TRBV21-1 is annotated as a pseudogene. The CDR3 is made up of 17 amino acids.

V and J are TRBV7-9 and TRBJ1-1, with D possibly matching TRBD1 (6 bases). Trimming stripped 4 bases from V and 0 bases from J, with 6 bases between. The germline V gene has CDR1 SEHNR and CDR2 FQNEAQ (reference sequence). The CDR3 is made up of 13 amino acids. The CDR3 sequence is CASSYRVNTEAFF. The CDR3 DNA reads as TGTGCCAGCAGCTACAGGGTGAACACTGAAGCTTTCTTT. Drawing the rest from reference TRBV7-9 and TRBJ1-1, the complete variable domain is DTGVSQNPRHKITKRGQNVTFRCDPISEHNRLYWYRQTLGQGPEFLTYFQNEAQLEKSRLLSDRFSAERPKGSFSTLEIQRTEQGDSAMYLCASSYRVNTEAFFGQGTRLTVV.

The chain recombines TRBV30 with TRBJ1-3; D unresolved. CDR1 and CDR2 (germline): GTSNPN, SVGIG (reference sequence). Deletions cut 5 bases from V and 0 bases from J, with 2 bases between. This CDR3 spans 11 amino acids. CDR3 sequence (DNA): TGTGCCTGGGACTCTGGAAACACCATATATTTT. This encodes CAWDSGNTIYF.

V gene TRBV5-6 combines with J gene TRBJ1-2; 8 bases map to TRBD1. This CDR3 comprises 15 residues. Trimming at V came to 4 bases and at J to 4 bases, leaving 9 bases not matched to a gene. The germline gives CDR1 SGHDT, CDR2 YYEEEE. CDR3 loop: CASSPGQVNSYGYTF. The CDR3 DNA reads as TGTGCCAGCAGCCCGGGACAGGTTAACAGCTATGGCTACACCTTC.